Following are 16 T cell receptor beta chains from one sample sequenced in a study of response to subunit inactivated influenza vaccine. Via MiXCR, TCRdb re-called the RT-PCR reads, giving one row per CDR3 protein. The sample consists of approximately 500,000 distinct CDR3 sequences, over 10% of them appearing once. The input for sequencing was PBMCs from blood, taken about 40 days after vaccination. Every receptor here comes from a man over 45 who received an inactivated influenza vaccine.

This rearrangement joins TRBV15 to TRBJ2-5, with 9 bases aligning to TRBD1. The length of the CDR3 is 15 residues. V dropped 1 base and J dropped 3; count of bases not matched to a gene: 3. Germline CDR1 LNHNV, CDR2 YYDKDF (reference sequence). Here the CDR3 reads CATSRGGQGEETQYF. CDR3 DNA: TGTGCCACCAGCAGAGGGGGACAGGGTGAAGAGACCCAGTACTTC.

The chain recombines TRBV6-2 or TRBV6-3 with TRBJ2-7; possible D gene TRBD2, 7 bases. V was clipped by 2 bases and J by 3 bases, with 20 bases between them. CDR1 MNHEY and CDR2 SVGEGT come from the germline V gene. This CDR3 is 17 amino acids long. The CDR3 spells CASSYPTGRGGLYEQYF. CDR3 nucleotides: TGTGCCAGCAGTTACCCCACCGGAAGGGGGGGGCTCTACGAGCAGTACTTC.

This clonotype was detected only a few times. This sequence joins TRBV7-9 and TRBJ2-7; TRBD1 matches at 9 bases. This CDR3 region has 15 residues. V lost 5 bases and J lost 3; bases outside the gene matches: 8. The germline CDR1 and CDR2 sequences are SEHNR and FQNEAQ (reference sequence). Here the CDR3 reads CASSPIEDRGYEQYF. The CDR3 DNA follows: TGTGCCAGCAGCCCAATTGAGGACAGGGGCTACGAGCAGTACTTC.

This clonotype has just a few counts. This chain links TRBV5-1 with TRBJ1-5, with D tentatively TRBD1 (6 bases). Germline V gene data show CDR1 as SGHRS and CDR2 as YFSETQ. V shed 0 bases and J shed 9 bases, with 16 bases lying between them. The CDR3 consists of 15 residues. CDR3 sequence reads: CASSLGGRGDTPQHF. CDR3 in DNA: TGCGCCAGCAGCTTGGGAGGCAGGGGCGACACGCCCCAGCATTTT.

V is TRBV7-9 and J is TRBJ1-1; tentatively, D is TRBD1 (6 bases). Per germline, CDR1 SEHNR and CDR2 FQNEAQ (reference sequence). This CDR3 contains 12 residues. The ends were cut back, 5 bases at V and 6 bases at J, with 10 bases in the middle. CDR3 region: CASSRGQSEAFF. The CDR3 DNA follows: TGTGCCAGCAGCCGAGGACAGTCTGAAGCTTTCTTT.

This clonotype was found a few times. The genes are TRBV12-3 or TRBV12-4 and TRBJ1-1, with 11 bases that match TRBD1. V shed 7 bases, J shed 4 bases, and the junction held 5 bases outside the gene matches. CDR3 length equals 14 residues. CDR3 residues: CASIWTGGLTEAFF. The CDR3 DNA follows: TGTGCCAGCATTTGGACAGGGGGCCTCACTGAAGCTTTCTTT.

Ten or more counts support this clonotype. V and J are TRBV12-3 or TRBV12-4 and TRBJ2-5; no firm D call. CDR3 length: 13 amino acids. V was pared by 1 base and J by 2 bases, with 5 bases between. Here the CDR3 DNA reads TGTGCCAGCAGTTTAGTCAGACAAGAGACCCAGTACTTC. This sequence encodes CASSLVRQETQYF.

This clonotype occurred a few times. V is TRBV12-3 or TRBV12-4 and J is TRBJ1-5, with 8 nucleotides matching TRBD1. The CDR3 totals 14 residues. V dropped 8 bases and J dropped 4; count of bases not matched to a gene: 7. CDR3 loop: CASGRQGTNQPQHF. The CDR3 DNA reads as TGTGCCAGCGGAAGACAGGGGACGAATCAGCCCCAGCATTTT.

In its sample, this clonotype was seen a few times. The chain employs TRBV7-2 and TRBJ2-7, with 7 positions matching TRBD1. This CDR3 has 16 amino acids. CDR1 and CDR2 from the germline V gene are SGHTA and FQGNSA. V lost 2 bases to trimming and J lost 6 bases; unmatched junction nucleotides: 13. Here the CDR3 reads CASSLKGTAGAGEQYF. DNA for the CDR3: TGTGCCAGCAGCTTAAAAGGGACAGCAGGGGCAGGCGAGCAGTACTTC.

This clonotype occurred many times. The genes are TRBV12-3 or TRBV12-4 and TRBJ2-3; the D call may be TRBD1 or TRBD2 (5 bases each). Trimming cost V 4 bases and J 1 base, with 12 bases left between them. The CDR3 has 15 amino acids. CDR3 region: CASSSRDGGTDTQYF. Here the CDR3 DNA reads TGTGCCAGCAGTTCCCGGGACGGAGGCACAGATACGCAGTATTTT.

CDR3 DNA: TGTGCCAGCGCGGGGGCCTGGGAGCAGTTCTTC. Its translation is CASAGAWEQFF. The chain carries TRBV2 and TRBJ2-1; tentative D call: TRBD2 (7 bases). Germline CDR1 reads SNHLY; CDR2 reads FYNNEI. This CDR3 is 11 amino acids long. V lost 8 bases and J lost 10, with 12 bases in between. Full variable domain (outside the CDR3, taken from reference TRBV2 and TRBJ2-1): EPEVTQTPSHQVTQMGQEVILRCVPISNHLYFYWYRQILGQKVEFLVSFYNNEISEKSEIFDDQFSVERPDGSNFTLKIRSTKLEDSAMYFCASAGAWEQFFGPGTRLTVL.

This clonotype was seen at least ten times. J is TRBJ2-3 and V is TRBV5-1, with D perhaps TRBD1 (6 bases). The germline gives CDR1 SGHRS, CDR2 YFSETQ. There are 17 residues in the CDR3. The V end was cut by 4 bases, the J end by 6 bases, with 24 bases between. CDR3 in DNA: TGCGCCAGCAGCAACTCTATGGGACAATCGTGGGGGGATACGCAGTATTTT. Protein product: CASSNSMGQSWGDTQYF.

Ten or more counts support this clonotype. CDR3 DNA sequence: TGTGCCAGCAGTACGGGAGGGGGAACTGAAGCTTTCTTT. It codes for CASSTGGGTEAFF. The V call is TRBV12-3 or TRBV12-4, the J call TRBJ1-1, with D perhaps matching TRBD1 (6 bases). CDR3 length equals 13 residues. Trimming shortened V by 5 bases and J by 5 bases, and 12 bases separated the two germline ends.

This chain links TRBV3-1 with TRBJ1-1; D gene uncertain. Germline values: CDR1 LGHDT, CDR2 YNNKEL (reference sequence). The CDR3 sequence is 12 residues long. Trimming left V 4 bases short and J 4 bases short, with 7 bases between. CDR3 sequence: CASSRLGTEAFF. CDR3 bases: TGTGCCAGCAGCCGCCTAGGCACTGAAGCTTTCTTT.

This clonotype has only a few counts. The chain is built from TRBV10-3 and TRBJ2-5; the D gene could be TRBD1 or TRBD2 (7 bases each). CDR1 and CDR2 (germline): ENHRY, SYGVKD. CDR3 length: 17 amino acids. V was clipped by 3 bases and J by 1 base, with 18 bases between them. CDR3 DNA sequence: TGTGCCATCAGTGACCCAGGGGGAGCGGGGACCCAAGAGACCCAGTACTTC. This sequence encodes CAISDPGGAGTQETQYF.

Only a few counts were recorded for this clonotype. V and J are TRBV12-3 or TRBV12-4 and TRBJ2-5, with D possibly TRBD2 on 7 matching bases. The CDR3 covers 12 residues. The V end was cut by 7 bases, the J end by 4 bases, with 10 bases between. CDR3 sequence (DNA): TGTGCCAGCAAAGGGGGGGGAGAGACCCAGTACTTC. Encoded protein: CASKGGGETQYF.